Listed below are T cell receptor beta chains from one sample, sequenced in a study of PD-1 blockade in classical Hodgkin lymphoma. Only in-frame clones appear in the TCRdb table, and some are missing; sequencing was by immunoSEQ multiplex PCR. The data show under 130,000 clones, with roughly 90% seen just once and around 17% held by the top ten. The starting material was peripheral blood mononuclear cells (PBMCs), obtained before the fourth cycle of nivolumab. These receptors all come from a human donor with classical Hodgkin lymphoma. Each CDR3 is given with its conserved first and last residue. D genes are given only for firm matches. Clone sizes are given selectively: once, few, many, or a class where the clone is expanded.

V gene: TRBV30; J gene: TRBJ2-7; clone size: NA; D gene: NA; CDR3 DNA: TGTGCCTGGAGCCAGACTAGATACGAGCAGTACTTC; CDR3 protein: CAWSQTRYEQYF
V gene: TRBV29-1; J gene: TRBJ2-7; clone size: NA; D gene: TRBD2; CDR3 DNA: TGCAGCGTTGAAGGCGATCCTGGCAGGGAGGGCGAGCAGTACTTC; CDR3 protein: CSVEGDPGREGEQYF
V gene: TRBV14; J gene: TRBJ1-2; clone size: NA; D gene: NA; CDR3 DNA: TGTGCCAGCAGCCAAGGAGGGACCGCTAACTATGGCTACACCTTC; CDR3 protein: CASSQGGTANYGYTF
V gene: TRBV4-2; J gene: TRBJ2-5; clone size: NA; D gene: TRBD1; CDR3 DNA: TGTGCCAGCAGCCAAACGCATGGGACAGTCCAAGAGACCCAGTACTTC; CDR3 protein: CASSQTHGTVQETQYF
V gene: TRBV4-3; J gene: TRBJ1-4; clone size: many; D gene: NA; CDR3 DNA: TGCGCCAGCAGCCACCGAAAGGGGTCAGGGGAACTTGCAACTAATGAAAAACTGTTTTTT; CDR3 protein: CASSHRKGSGELATNEKLFF
V gene: TRBV7-9; J gene: TRBJ2-1; clone size: NA; D gene: TRBD2; CDR3 DNA: TGTGCCAGCAGCCGGGGAAGAGCGGGGAATTACAATGAGCAGTTCTTC; CDR3 protein: CASSRGRAGNYNEQFF
V gene: TRBV18; J gene: TRBJ1-1; clone size: NA; D gene: TRBD1; CDR3 DNA: TGTGCCAGCTCAGCAAATTACAGGGGGGAGGGCACTGAAGCTTTCTTT; CDR3 protein: CASSANYRGEGTEAFF
V gene: TRBV27; J gene: TRBJ1-2; clone size: NA; D gene: NA; CDR3 DNA: TGTGCCAGCAGAACCCGGGACGGCAGCTATGGCTACACCTTC; CDR3 protein: CASRTRDGSYGYTF
V gene: TRBV30; J gene: TRBJ1-3; clone size: NA; D gene: TRBD1; CDR3 DNA: TGTGCCTCCTCTACAGGGGGGCCTGGAAACACCATATATTTT; CDR3 protein: CASSTGGPGNTIYF
V gene: TRBV15; J gene: TRBJ2-2; clone size: NA; D gene: NA; CDR3 DNA: TGTGCCACCAGCAGAGCGTTTCGGCACCCGGGGACCGGGGAGCTGTTTTTT; CDR3 protein: CATSRAFRHPGTGELFF
V gene: TRBV30; J gene: TRBJ1-5; clone size: NA; D gene: NA; CDR3 DNA: TGTGCCTGGAGTGTACCTGTTCCAGGGAGGGTTCAGCCCCAGCATTTT; CDR3 protein: CAWSVPVPGRVQPQHF
V gene: TRBV7-2; J gene: TRBJ2-5; clone size: NA; D gene: NA; CDR3 DNA: TGTGCCAGCAGCTTAATGAACCCGGGAGTGGGGGAGACCCAGTACTTC; CDR3 protein: CASSLMNPGVGETQYF
V gene: TRBV5-3; J gene: TRBJ2-2; clone size: few; D gene: NA; CDR3 DNA: TGTGCCAGAAGTCTTTCCGGGTATGACGGGGAGCTGTTTTTT; CDR3 protein: CARSLSGYDGELFF
V gene: TRBV2; J gene: TRBJ1-1; clone size: once; D gene: NA; CDR3 DNA: TGTGCCAGCAGTGTGGGGATGAACACTGAAGCTTTCTTT; CDR3 protein: CASSVGMNTEAFF
V gene: TRBV7-9; J gene: TRBJ2-7; clone size: once; D gene: TRBD1; CDR3 DNA: TGTGCCAGCAGCTTAGGGCCGGGACAGGGATTTTACGAGCAGTACTTC; CDR3 protein: CASSLGPGQGFYEQYF
V gene: TRBV11-2; J gene: TRBJ2-7; clone size: NA; D gene: TRBD2; CDR3 DNA: TGTGCCAGCAGCCCCTCTAGACTAGCGGGAGGGCATCGCTACGAGCAGTACTTC; CDR3 protein: CASSPSRLAGGHRYEQYF
V gene: TRBV7-2; J gene: TRBJ2-7; clone size: NA; D gene: NA; CDR3 DNA: TGTGCCAGCAGCTTAGCGGGGCTGGAGCAGTACTTC; CDR3 protein: CASSLAGLEQYF
V gene: TRBV25-1; J gene: TRBJ2-2; clone size: NA; D gene: TRBD2; CDR3 DNA: TGTGCCAGCAGTTTACGCGGGAGGGCAACCGGGGAGCTGTTTTTT; CDR3 protein: CASSLRGRATGELFF
V gene: TRBV10-2; J gene: TRBJ2-5; clone size: NA; D gene: TRBD2; CDR3 DNA: TGCGCCAGCAGTGAGACACCGGGAGGTCACCAAGAGACCCAGTACTTC; CDR3 protein: CASSETPGGHQETQYF
V gene: TRBV5-6; J gene: TRBJ2-7; clone size: NA; D gene: TRBD1; CDR3 DNA: TGTGCCAGCCGTAGGACAGGGGGGTACGAGCAGTACTTC; CDR3 protein: CASRRTGGYEQYF
V gene: TRBV14; J gene: TRBJ1-5; clone size: once; D gene: NA; CDR3 DNA: TGTGCCAGCAGCCAAACAGCGAATCAGCCCCAGCATTTT; CDR3 protein: CASSQTANQPQHF
V gene: TRBV5-4; J gene: TRBJ1-2; clone size: once; D gene: NA; CDR3 DNA: TGTGCCAGCAGCACCGACATACCTGGTGGCTACACCTTC; CDR3 protein: CASSTDIPGGYTF
V gene: TRBV4-1; J gene: TRBJ2-7; clone size: NA; D gene: TRBD2; CDR3 DNA: TGCGCCAGCAGCCAAAGGAATAGCGGGACCTACGAGCAGTACTTC; CDR3 protein: CASSQRNSGTYEQYF
V gene: TRBV7-2; J gene: TRBJ2-5; clone size: NA; D gene: TRBD1; CDR3 DNA: TGTGCCAGCAGCTACCGGGACAGGGTTGCGACCCAGTACTTC; CDR3 protein: CASSYRDRVATQYF
V gene: TRBV2; J gene: TRBJ2-1; clone size: NA; D gene: NA; CDR3 DNA: TGTGCCAGCACCAGCGAGAGCTCCTACAATGAGCAGTTCTTC; CDR3 protein: CASTSESSYNEQFF
V gene: TRBV7-9; J gene: TRBJ2-7; clone size: NA; D gene: TRBD1; CDR3 DNA: TGTGCCAGCAGCGAAGGACAGGGGGCGCCCCGGGAGCAGTACTTC; CDR3 protein: CASSEGQGAPREQYF
V gene: TRBV4-1; J gene: TRBJ1-3; clone size: NA; D gene: TRBD1; CDR3 DNA: TGCGCCAGCAGCCAGACGACTACAGGGGTCCGAAACACCATATATTTT; CDR3 protein: CASSQTTTGVRNTIYF
V gene: TRBV29-1; J gene: TRBJ2-5; clone size: NA; D gene: TRBD1; CDR3 DNA: TGCAGCGTTGCGTATGGGACAGCTCAAGAGACCCAGTACTTC; CDR3 protein: CSVAYGTAQETQYF